Presented here are 32 T cell receptor beta chains from one specimen sequenced in a study of early T cells in non-severe SARS-CoV-2 infection. TCRdb re-analysed the 5' RACE reads in MiXCR, keeping a single row per CDR3 protein. The sample has fewer than 75,000 distinct CDR3 sequences; 15% to 20% are singletons. Material: whole blood, obtained at baseline. The receptors stem from an adult who was a healthcare worker with PCR-confirmed SARS-CoV-2 infection or an uninfected control (not recorded which).

The V call is TRBV6-2 or TRBV6-3, the J call TRBJ1-2; D not certain. The germline V gene has CDR1 MNHEY and CDR2 SVGEGT. The V gene lost 6 bases and the J gene lost 0 bases, with 11 bases spanning the gap. The CDR3 loop spans 14 amino acids. The CDR3 here is CASSHPRSNYGYTF. For the CDR3, the DNA is TGTGCCAGCAGCCACCCGCGTTCTAACTATGGCTACACCTTC.

This clonotype was recorded a few times. J is TRBJ1-2 and V is TRBV7-2; unclear D gene. Germline CDR1 SGHTA, CDR2 FQGNSA. This CDR3 is 13 amino acids long. Trimming took off 5 bases at V and 1 base at J, with 8 bases between the two ends. The DNA of the CDR3 is TGTGCCAGCAGCCCAGCAAATAACTATGGCTACACCTTC. Translation gives CASSPANNYGYTF.

The chain is built from TRBV20-1 and TRBJ2-3, with 9 bases matching TRBD2. The V segment lost 5 bases and the J segment 5 bases; nucleotides outside the gene matches: 8. The germline V gene has CDR1 DFQATT and CDR2 SNEGSKA (reference sequence). This CDR3 is built from 14 residues. For the CDR3, the DNA is TGCAGTGCTCAGGCGTCTAGCGGGGAAGATACGCAGTATTTT. It specifies CSAQASSGEDTQYF.

This clonotype has a handful of counts. The gene calls are TRBV7-8 and TRBJ2-1, with a tentative D call TRBD1 (5 bases). This CDR3 has 14 amino acids. V gave up 5 bases and J gave up 7 bases, with 15 bases separating them. The germline gives CDR1 SGHVS, CDR2 FQNEAQ. For the CDR3, the DNA is TGTGCCAGCAGCCCGTGGACAATTGAGAATGAGCAGTTCTTC. Translating gives CASSPWTIENEQFF. Using reference TRBV7-8 and TRBJ2-1 for the parts outside the CDR3, the full variable domain is GAGVSQSPRYKVAKRGQDVALRCDPISGHVSLFWYQQALGQGPEFLTYFQNEAQLDKSGLPSDRFFAERPEGSVSTLKIQRTQQEDSAVYLCASSPWTIENEQFFGPGTRLTVL.

The chain links TRBV5-1 to TRBJ2-7; 9 bases line up with TRBD1. CDR1 SGHRS and CDR2 YFSETQ come from the germline V gene. This CDR3 region has 14 residues. With V trimmed by 4 bases and J by 3 bases, 5 bases remained unmatched. The CDR3 region is CASSQVGQGYEQYF. DNA for the CDR3: TGCGCCAGCAGCCAAGTGGGACAGGGCTACGAGCAGTACTTC.

This clonotype was detected a few times. DNA for the CDR3: TGTGCCAGCTCACCGAGGACTAGCGGCACAGATACGCAGTATTTT. Translated: CASSPRTSGTDTQYF. J is TRBJ2-3 and V is TRBV18; 9 nucleotides align to TRBD2. The germline V gene has CDR1 KGHSH and CDR2 LQKENI. The J segment lost 1 base and the V segment lost 3 bases, leaving 2 bases of the junction unmatched. The CDR3 covers 15 residues.

This clonotype was seen more than once but under ten times. This sequence joins TRBV5-4 and TRBJ2-4; 11 positions match TRBD1. The CDR3 totals 15 residues. Germline loops: CDR1 SGHNT, CDR2 YYREEE (reference sequence). Trimming at V came to 0 bases and at J to 6 bases, leaving 2 bases not matched to a gene. The CDR3 sequence: CASSLEGQGGNIQYF. In DNA form, the CDR3 reads TGTGCCAGCAGCTTGGAGGGACAGGGGGGAAACATTCAGTACTTC.

This clonotype has a count of ten or more. The gene calls are TRBV12-3 or TRBV12-4 and TRBJ1-6; the D is unclear. Trimming pared 5 bases from V and 10 bases from J, leaving 9 bases between. The CDR3 runs to 12 residues. Written as DNA, the CDR3 is TGTGCCAGCAGTCTTTCGCACTCACCCCTCCACTTT. Translated, it gives CASSLSHSPLHF.

The chain is built from TRBV18 and TRBJ2-7, with D possibly TRBD1 on 6 matching bases. The germline V gene has CDR1 KGHSH and CDR2 LQKENI. Trimming shortened V by 3 bases and J by 6 bases, and 15 bases separated the two germline ends. CDR3 length equals 14 residues. The CDR3 region is CASSPLHRESEQYF. DNA for the CDR3: TGTGCCAGCTCACCCCTGCACAGGGAATCCGAGCAGTACTTC.

V usage is TRBV5-1 and J usage is TRBJ2-7; D remains ambiguous. This CDR3 comprises 14 residues. CDR1 and CDR2 (germline): SGHRS, YFSETQ. V was pared by 0 bases and J by 2 bases, with 9 bases between. The CDR3 DNA reads as TGCGCCAGCAGCTTGGTTGTCAGGCCCTACGAGCAGTACTTC. This sequence encodes CASSLVVRPYEQYF.

This clonotype was seen more than once but under ten times. The chain couples TRBV12-3 or TRBV12-4 to TRBJ2-1, with D uncertain. The CDR3 is made up of 11 amino acids. V shed 5 bases and J shed 5 bases, with 4 bases lying between them. CDR3 bases: TGTGCCAGCAGTCATAACAATGAGCAGTTCTTC. Amino acid sequence: CASSHNNEQFF.

Sample share makes this clonotype medium-sized (0.01 to 0.1%). The chain recombines TRBV7-2 with TRBJ1-3; TRBD1 aligns across 7 bases. Germline assignment: CDR1 SGHTA and CDR2 FQGNSA. The CDR3 totals 17 residues. The V segment lost 1 base and the J segment 0 bases; nucleotides outside the gene matches: 6. DNA for the CDR3: TGTGCCAGCAGCTTAGGAGGGACAGCCAACTCTGGAAACACCATATATTTT. This gives the protein CASSLGGTANSGNTIYF.

This clonotype has only a few counts. This sequence joins TRBV6-4 and TRBJ2-3; 8 bases line up with TRBD2. V lost 2 bases, J lost 4 bases, and 2 bases stayed unmatched. CDR1 MRHNA and CDR2 SNTAGT come from the germline V gene. The CDR3 has 14 amino acids. The CDR3 protein is CASSDAGGSDTQYF. The CDR3 DNA is TGTGCCAGCAGTGACGCGGGAGGCTCAGATACGCAGTATTTT.

This clonotype occurred a few times. V usage is TRBV3-1 and J usage is TRBJ2-1; 8 nucleotides line up with TRBD2. The CDR3 loop spans 17 amino acids. The V gene end was trimmed by 0 bases and the J gene end by 7 bases; junction bases not matched to a gene: 11. Germline V gene data show CDR1 as LGHDT and CDR2 as YNNKEL (reference sequence). The chain's CDR3 is CASSQDLISGSKNEQFF. The DNA for the CDR3 is TGTGCCAGCAGCCAAGATCTGATAAGCGGGAGTAAAAATGAGCAGTTCTTC.

The chain is built from TRBV12-3 or TRBV12-4 and TRBJ2-7; D is perhaps TRBD2 (6 bases). The CDR3 consists of 15 residues. V lost 5 bases and J lost 1, with 15 bases in between. This CDR3 reads CASSPGGTSSYEQYF. For the CDR3, the DNA is TGTGCCAGCAGTCCCGGCGGGACTTCGTCCTACGAGCAGTACTTC.

This clonotype was counted many times. This sequence joins TRBV19 and TRBJ1-5; D gene ambiguous. The CDR3 runs to 13 residues. V lost 3 bases and J 5 bases, leaving 8 bases between the germline ends. Per germline, CDR1 LNHDA and CDR2 SQIVND (reference sequence). CDR3 nucleotides: TGTGCCAGTAGTATCGCGCCACATCAGCCCCAGCATTTT. Translated, it gives CASSIAPHQPQHF.

In nucleotides, the CDR3 is TGCAGCGTTGGGGCCGGGACAGGAGGAAAACTGTTTTTT. It yields the protein CSVGAGTGGKLFF. J is TRBJ1-4 and V is TRBV29-1, with TRBD1 identical over 8 bases. From germline, CDR1 is SQVTM and CDR2 ANQGSEA. The length of the CDR3 is 13 residues. Unmatched junction bases numbered 8, after V lost 4 bases and J lost 10 bases.

This clonotype was recorded many times. The chain employs TRBV25-1 and TRBJ2-7, with 9 bases identical to TRBD1. Germline V CDR1 and CDR2: MGHDK, SYGVNS. The CDR3 totals 19 residues. V was clipped by 10 bases and J by 3 bases; unmatched bases: 25. The CDR3 here is CATPLLSTGGLITCYEQYF. DNA for the CDR3: TGTGCCACCCCGCTGCTGAGTACAGGGGGCCTTATTACTTGCTACGAGCAGTACTTC.

The rearrangement links TRBV10-3 to TRBJ2-7, with a weak D call TRBD2 (6 bases). V lost 6 bases and J 1 base, leaving 10 bases between the germline ends. The CDR3 is 13 amino acids. Germline V gene sequence: CDR1 ENHRY, CDR2 SYGVKD. CDR3 bases: TGTGCCATCAGCCGGGACTCTTCCTACGAGCAGTACTTC. Its translation is CAISRDSSYEQYF.

The chain employs TRBV3-1 and TRBJ1-2; 8 positions agree with TRBD1. Germline V gives CDR1 LGHDT, CDR2 YNNKEL (reference sequence). The V and J ends lost 2 bases and 1 base, in that order; junction bases with no gene match: 3. The CDR3 length is 15 residues. CDR3 region: CASSQRTGSNYGYTF. The CDR3 DNA reads as TGTGCCAGCAGCCAACGGACAGGGAGTAACTATGGCTACACCTTC.

The chain combines TRBV4-1 with TRBJ2-1; 9 bases line up with TRBD1. V lost 0 bases and J lost 6; bases outside the gene matches: 3. This CDR3 comprises 15 residues. Germline V gene lookup returns CDR1 MGHRA and CDR2 YSYEKL. CDR3 residues: CASSQDRDRVNEQFF. The DNA for the CDR3 is TGCGCCAGCAGCCAAGATCGGGACAGGGTCAATGAGCAGTTCTTC.

This clonotype was observed a few times. The chain joins TRBV29-1 to TRBJ1-1; no clear D. Germline CDR1 reads SQVTM; CDR2 reads ANQGSEA. V was clipped by 4 bases and J by 4 bases, with 13 bases between them. This CDR3 comprises 13 residues. CDR3 in DNA: TGCAGCGTTGTCGTGGGGTTTGGCACTGAAGCTTTCTTT. Translated, it gives CSVVVGFGTEAFF.

This clonotype was seen repeatedly, ten times or more. The chain combines TRBV9 with TRBJ2-7; 7 positions agree with TRBD2. J lost 0 bases, V lost 4 bases, and 4 bases had no gene match. Germline V CDR1 and CDR2: SGDLS, YYNGEE. This CDR3 is built from 14 residues. The CDR3 coding sequence is TGTGCCAGCAGCCCAAGCGGGAACTCCTACGAGCAGTACTTC. Translated: CASSPSGNSYEQYF.

This clonotype showed up many times. The chain carries TRBV20-1 and TRBJ1-2, with 9 positions matching TRBD1. There are 14 residues in the CDR3. The germline gives CDR1 DFQATT, CDR2 SNEGSKA (reference sequence). V shed 4 bases and J 0 bases; nucleotides not matched to a gene: 3. The CDR3 nucleotides are TGCAGTGCTATCCGACAGGGGGCTAACTATGGCTACACCTTC. This codes for CSAIRQGANYGYTF.

This clonotype was seen a few times. V and J are TRBV7-2 and TRBJ2-5; D might be TRBD2 (6 bases). This CDR3 is built from 15 residues. Trimming took off 7 bases at V and 4 bases at J, with 19 bases between the two ends. CDR1 is SGHTA and CDR2 is FQGNSA in the germline V gene. CDR3 amino acids: CASTRTRGTAETQYF. The CDR3 DNA follows: TGTGCCAGCACTCGAACCCGGGGGACGGCAGAGACCCAGTACTTC.

The rearrangement uses TRBV20-1 and TRBJ2-3; D is uncertain. CDR3 length: 13 amino acids. V lost 5 bases, J lost 2 bases, and 11 bases lay in between. CDR1 and CDR2 (germline): DFQATT, SNEGSKA (reference sequence). The chain's CDR3 is CSAQTRATDTQYF. The CDR3 DNA reads as TGCAGTGCTCAAACTCGGGCCACAGATACGCAGTATTTT.

The chain joins TRBV27 to TRBJ1-1; a possible D gene is TRBD1 (6 bases). Germline V gives CDR1 MNHEY, CDR2 SMNVEV (reference sequence). V lost 6 bases and J 5 bases, leaving 13 bases between the germline ends. The CDR3 is 13 amino acids. CDR3 sequence (DNA): TGTGCCAGCAGAGCAACAGGGCGGACTGAAGCTTTCTTT. Protein: CASRATGRTEAFF.

This clonotype was seen a few times. The chain links TRBV7-9 to TRBJ2-4; weak D call: TRBD2 (5 bases). The V and J ends lost 1 base and 7 bases respectively, with 8 bases between them. This CDR3 is 13 amino acids long. The germline V gene encodes CDR1 SEHNR and CDR2 FQNEAQ (reference sequence). CDR3 residues: CASSLERGNIQYF. CDR3 sequence (DNA): TGTGCCAGCAGCTTAGAACGCGGGAACATTCAGTACTTC. Full variable domain (rest looked up from reference TRBV7-9 and TRBJ2-4): DTGVSQNPRHKITKRGQNVTFRCDPISEHNRLYWYRQTLGQGPEFLTYFQNEAQLEKSRLLSDRFSAERPKGSFSTLEIQRTEQGDSAMYLCASSLERGNIQYFGAGTRLSVL.

As for this clonotype: A much larger clone differs from this one at a single base, so this may be a read error. Without the conserved terminal phenylalanine or tryptophan, this CDR3 likely stems from a read error. This rearrangement joins TRBV20-1 to TRBJ1-1; tentatively, D is TRBD1 (5 bases). The CDR3 sequence is 14 residues long. Trimming took 1 base from V and 0 from J, leaving 9 bases between them. The germline V gene has CDR1 DFQATT and CDR2 SNEGSKA (reference sequence). CDR3 sequence reads: CSARADRLNTEAFL. The CDR3 DNA follows: TGCAGTGCTAGAGCCGACAGACTGAACACTGAAGCTTTCCTT.

Only a few counts were recorded for this clonotype. This chain uses TRBV7-6 with TRBJ2-5, with TRBD2 matching over 10 bases. J lost 6 bases, V lost 6 bases, and 16 bases had no gene match. The length of the CDR3 is 17 residues. Germline CDR1 reads SGHVS; CDR2 reads FNYEAQ. The chain's CDR3 is CASRQSPGLAIGQTQYF. CDR3 DNA: TGTGCCAGCAGACAATCTCCGGGACTAGCGATTGGACAGACCCAGTACTTC.

This clonotype was found a few times. The chain carries TRBV6-2 or TRBV6-3 and TRBJ1-1; 9 bases are shared with TRBD1. V gave up 6 bases and J gave up 6 bases; unmatched junction bases: 14. CDR3 length: 16 amino acids. Germline CDR1 reads MNHEY; CDR2 reads SVGEGT. CDR3 coding DNA: TGTGCCAGCAGAGCGAACTACAGGGGGCGAGGGGCTGAAGCTTTCTTT. This gives the protein CASRANYRGRGAEAFF.

This clonotype was counted only a few times. The genes are TRBV28 and TRBJ2-7, with D maybe TRBD1 (5 bases). The CDR3 spans 13 residues. V was cut by 9 bases and J by 1 base, with 13 bases left in between. Germline V gene data show CDR1 as MDHEN and CDR2 as SYDVKM. As DNA, the CDR3 is TGTGCCAGTAGGGGCTGGGATTCCTACGAGCAGTACTTC. It encodes CASRGWDSYEQYF.